This entry lists 18 T cell receptor beta chains sequenced from one sample in a study of shared T cell receptors in the human thymus. Using immunoSEQ multiplex PCR, the repertoire was profiled, and TCRdb retains in-frame clones only, with some absent. The data contain hundreds of thousands of clones, 70% to 90% of them seen just once; the ten biggest clones take up about 0.0094%. Another study also made use of these data, one on human thymus T cells.

The sample taken for sequencing was thymocytes. The receptors come from a boy in the first two years of life with a congenital heart defect.

Only one count was recorded for this clone. The rearrangement joins TRBV6-5 to TRBJ1-5, with 7 bases fitting TRBD1. J lost 0 bases, V lost 4 bases, and 3 bases had no gene match. The CDR3 spans 15 residues. Germline V gene data show CDR1 as MNHEY and CDR2 as SVGAGI. The CDR3 protein is CASSLQGNSNQPQHF. The DNA for the CDR3 is TGTGCCAGCAGTTTACAGGGGAATAGCAATCAGCCCCAGCATTTT.

The CDR3 protein is CAISLNRELTHTQYF. CDR3 in DNA: TGTGCCATCAGCCTCAATAGGGAGTTAACTCATACGCAGTATTTT. The rearrangement joins TRBV10-3 to TRBJ2-3; a possible D gene is TRBD2 (5 bases). The germline CDR1 and CDR2 sequences are ENHRY and SYGVKD. Deletions cut 6 bases from V and 7 bases from J, with 20 bases between. CDR3 size: 15 residues.

The chain employs TRBV5-1 and TRBJ2-5; D is unclear. V gave up 5 bases and J gave up 4 bases, with 21 bases separating them. Per the germline V gene, CDR1 is SGHRS and CDR2 is YFSETQ. This CDR3 comprises 16 residues. CDR3 loop: CASRLGLRVSRETQYF. The CDR3 bases are TGCGCCAGCAGACTTGGTCTCCGGGTTAGCAGAGAGACCCAGTACTTC.

The chain combines TRBV30 with TRBJ1-4; maybe TRBD1 (6 bases). CDR3 length equals 14 residues. Trimming cost V 0 bases and J 5 bases, with 10 bases left between them. CDR1 is GTSNPN and CDR2 is SVGIG in the germline V gene (reference sequence). CDR3 DNA: TGTGCCTGGAGTGTACGGACAGAGAATGAAAAACTGTTTTTT. It codes for CAWSVRTENEKLFF.

This chain joins TRBV7-2 and TRBJ2-5; D is undetermined. The CDR3 is 16 amino acids. V dropped 0 bases and J dropped 2 bases, with 13 bases sitting between them. CDR1 and CDR2 (germline): SGHTA, FQGNSA. The CDR3 loop is CASSLAVPGVQETQYF. The CDR3 bases are TGTGCCAGCAGCTTAGCTGTTCCTGGAGTTCAAGAGACCCAGTACTTC.

DNA of the CDR3: TGTGCCAGTAGTATTAGGGAGGGGTCCTCCCTTAATCAGCCCCAGCATTTT. It specifies CASSIREGSSLNQPQHF. This chain connects TRBV19 to TRBJ1-5; possibly TRBD1 for D (5 bases). CDR1 is LNHDA and CDR2 is SQIVND in the germline V gene (reference sequence). The CDR3 contains 17 residues. The V end lost 3 bases, the J end lost 4 bases, and 19 bases lay between the germline ends.

A note on this clone: Other nucleotide sequences in the sample specify the same CDR3. The V and J genes are TRBV19 and TRBJ2-7, with D tentatively TRBD1 (5 bases). The V gene lost 1 base and the J gene lost 4 bases, with 11 bases spanning the gap. Germline CDR1 is LNHDA and CDR2 is SQIVND (reference sequence). The CDR3 consists of 14 residues. Here the CDR3 DNA reads TGTGCCAGTAGTATAGTTGGGGCGAGTTACGAGCAGTACTTC. Its translation: CASSIVGASYEQYF.

The chain combines TRBV6-5 with TRBJ2-3; D perhaps matches TRBD2 (6 bases). V was trimmed by 4 bases and J by 6 bases, leaving 20 bases between them. Germline CDR1 MNHEY, CDR2 SVGAGI. The CDR3 is 16 amino acids. This CDR3 is CASSSPRPGRDDTQYF. The DNA of the CDR3 is TGTGCCAGCAGTTCCCCACGACCAGGGCGGGACGATACGCAGTATTTT.

This clone appeared a few times. The chain carries TRBV7-2 and TRBJ1-5; D is uncertain. Between the trimmed V and J ends, which lost 5 bases and 4 bases, there was a span of 6 bases. From germline, CDR1 is SGHTA and CDR2 FQGNSA. CDR3 length: 12 amino acids. The CDR3 protein is CASSPNNQPQHF. The CDR3 bases are TGTGCCAGCAGCCCAAATAATCAGCCCCAGCATTTT.

The J gene is TRBJ2-3, the V gene TRBV4-1; 14 bases match TRBD2. Germline V lookup: CDR1 MGHRA, CDR2 YSYEKL. Unmatched junction bases numbered 12, after V lost 3 bases and J lost 7 bases. The CDR3 is 18 amino acids. CDR3 amino acids: CASSQITGTSGGKNTQYF. As DNA, the CDR3 is TGCGCCAGCAGCCAGATTACCGGGACTAGCGGGGGAAAGAATACGCAGTATTTT.

The rearrangement uses TRBV5-1 and TRBJ2-5, with TRBD1 matching over 7 bases. V was pared by 3 bases and J by 5 bases, with 7 bases of the junction left unmatched. The CDR3 covers 14 residues. CDR1 is SGHRS, CDR2 YFSETQ, per germline. CDR3 residues: CASSSRQGSETQYF. The DNA for the CDR3 is TGCGCCAGCAGCTCAAGACAGGGCTCGGAGACCCAGTACTTC. Filled out from reference TRBV5-1 and TRBJ2-5, the complete variable domain reads KAGVTQTPRYLIKTRGQQVTLSCSPISGHRSVSWYQQTPGQGLQFLFEYFSETQRNKGNFPGRFSGRQFSNSRSEMNVSTLELGDSALYLCASSSRQGSETQYFGPGTRLLVL.

V is TRBV4-3 and J is TRBJ2-2; D is perhaps TRBD2 (6 bases). The CDR3 extends over 16 amino acids. V shed 0 bases and J shed 7 bases, with 15 bases lying between them. Germline CDR1 LGHNA, CDR2 YSLEER. The chain's CDR3 is CASSQESGGIGGELFF. CDR3 coding DNA: TGCGCCAGCAGCCAAGAGTCGGGCGGGATTGGCGGGGAGCTGTTTTTT.

The genes are TRBV20-1 and TRBJ2-3; no firm D call. V was cut by 6 bases and J by 4 bases, with 8 bases left in between. Per germline, CDR1 DFQATT and CDR2 SNEGSKA (reference sequence). The CDR3 has 11 residues. The CDR3 loop reads CSAPLPDTQYF. The CDR3 coding sequence is TGCAGTGCCCCCCTACCAGATACGCAGTATTTT.

The V gene is TRBV28, the J gene TRBJ1-1; D unclear. The CDR3 runs to 12 residues. The germline CDR1 and CDR2 sequences are MDHEN and SYDVKM. V was clipped by 4 bases and J by 1 base, with 4 bases between them. The CDR3 bases are TGTGCCAGCAGTTCGTGGAACACTGAAGCTTTCTTT. Translated: CASSSWNTEAFF. The full variable domain, its missing parts supplied by reference TRBV28 and TRBJ1-1, is DVKVTQSSRYLVKRTGEKVFLECVQDMDHENMFWYRQDPGLGLRLIYFSYDVKMKEKGDIPEGYSVSREKKERFSLILESASTNQTSMYLCASSSWNTEAFFGQGTRLTVV.

This clone was observed a single time. The rearrangement uses TRBV28 and TRBJ2-5; D may be TRBD2 (5 bases). The CDR3 loop spans 15 amino acids. V was cut by 3 bases and J by 2 bases, with 13 bases left in between. Germline V lookup: CDR1 MDHEN, CDR2 SYDVKM. The CDR3 protein is CASSFTGGIQETQYF. CDR3 DNA: TGTGCCAGCAGTTTTACCGGAGGTATTCAAGAGACCCAGTACTTC.

In the case of this clone: Other DNA variants within this sample encode the same CDR3. The chain is built from TRBV5-4 and TRBJ1-2; D unclear. The ends were cut back, 1 base at V and 4 bases at J, with 5 bases in the middle. The CDR3 has 12 residues. The germline V gene encodes CDR1 SGHNT and CDR2 YYREEE (reference sequence). The chain's CDR3 is CASSLSGYGYTF. The CDR3 coding sequence is TGTGCCAGCAGCTTGTCCGGCTATGGCTACACCTTC. Full variable domain (outside the CDR3, taken from reference TRBV5-4 and TRBJ1-2): ETGVTQSPTHLIKTRGQQVTLRCSSQSGHNTVSWYQQALGQGPQFIFQYYREEENGRGNFPPRFSGLQFPNYSSELNVNALELDDSALYLCASSLSGYGYTFGSGTRLTVV.

The rearrangement links TRBV12-5 to TRBJ2-4; 7 nucleotides match TRBD2. V lost 4 bases, J lost 0 bases, and 15 bases stayed unmatched. In germline, CDR1 is LGHNT, CDR2 FRNRAP. The CDR3 contains 19 residues. CDR3 loop: CASGSAGRVATIAKNIQYF. The CDR3 coding sequence is TGTGCTAGTGGTTCCGCGGGGAGGGTGGCAACGATAGCCAAAAACATTCAGTACTTC.

The J gene is TRBJ1-2, the V gene TRBV29-1; tentatively, D is TRBD1 (5 bases). Germline CDR1 is SQVTM and CDR2 is ANQGSEA. V lost 7 bases and J lost 4, with 22 bases in between. This CDR3 has 15 residues. The CDR3 here is CSALKTDNFGYGYTF. The CDR3 DNA sequence: TGCAGCGCCCTAAAGACGGACAACTTTGGCTATGGCTACACCTTC. Full variable domain (missing parts from reference TRBV29-1 and TRBJ1-2): SAVISQKPSRDICQRGTSLTIQCQVDSQVTMMFWYRQQPGQSLTLIATANQGSEATYESGFVIDKFPISRPNLTFSTLTVSNMSPEDSSIYLCSALKTDNFGYGYTFGSGTRLTVV.